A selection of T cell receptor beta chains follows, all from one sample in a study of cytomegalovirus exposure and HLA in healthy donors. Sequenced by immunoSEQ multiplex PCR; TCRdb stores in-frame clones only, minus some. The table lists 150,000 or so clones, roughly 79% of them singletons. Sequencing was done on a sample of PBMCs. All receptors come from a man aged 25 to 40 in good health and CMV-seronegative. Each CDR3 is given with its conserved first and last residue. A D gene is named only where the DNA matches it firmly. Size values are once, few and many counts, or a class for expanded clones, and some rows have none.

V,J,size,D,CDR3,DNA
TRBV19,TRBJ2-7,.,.,CASSSKVPAGTSYEQYF,TGTGCCAGTAGCTCTAAAGTACCCGCGGGAACTTCCTACGAGCAGTACTTC
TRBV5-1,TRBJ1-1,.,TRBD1,CASSSKTRQGGTEAFF,TGCGCCAGCAGCTCCAAAACCCGACAGGGAGGCACTGAAGCTTTCTTT
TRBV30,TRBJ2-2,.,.,CAWSIRTDTGELFF,TGTGCCTGGAGTATAAGGACAGACACCGGGGAGCTGTTTTTT
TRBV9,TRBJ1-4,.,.,CASSRGNYEKLFF,TGTGCCAGCAGCAGAGGGAATTATGAAAAACTGTTTTTT
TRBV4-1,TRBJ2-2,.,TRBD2,CASSQDGGGAGPGELFF,TGCGCCAGCAGCCAAGATGGGGGGGGAGCGGGACCCGGGGAGCTGTTTTTT
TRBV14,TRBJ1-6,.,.,CASSHRQGKTAYNSPLHF,TGTGCCAGCAGCCACCGGCAGGGAAAGACTGCCTATAATTCACCCCTCCACTTT
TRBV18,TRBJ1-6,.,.,CASSPLGRSVPNSPLHF,TGTGCCAGCTCACCATTAGGGAGATCGGTACCCAATTCACCCCTCCACTTT
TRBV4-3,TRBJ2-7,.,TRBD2,CASSQQRGYEQYF,TGCGCCAGCAGCCAACAGCGGGGGTACGAGCAGTACTTC
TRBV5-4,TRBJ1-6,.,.,CASGQNNSPLHF,TGTGCCAGCGGACAGAATAATTCACCCCTCCACTTT
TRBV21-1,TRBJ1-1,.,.,CASSKETGTRTEAFF,TGTGCCAGCAGCAAAGAAACAGGGACGCGCACTGAAGCTTTCTTT
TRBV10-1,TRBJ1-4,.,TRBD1,CASSPGQGASSNEKLFF,TGCGCCAGCAGTCCGGGACAGGGGGCTTCATCTAATGAAAAACTGTTTTTT
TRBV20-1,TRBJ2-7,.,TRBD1,CSGQGAYEQYF,TGCAGCGGACAGGGTGCCTACGAGCAGTACTTC
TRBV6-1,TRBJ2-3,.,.,CASSATGDTQYF,TGTGCCAGCAGTGCCACAGGGGATACGCAGTATTTT
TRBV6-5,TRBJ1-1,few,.,CASSYTELLNTEAFF,TGTGCCAGCAGTTACACCGAACTCCTGAACACTGAAGCTTTCTTT
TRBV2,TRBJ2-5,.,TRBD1,CASSRTGETQYF,TGTGCCAGCAGTAGGACAGGAGAGACCCAGTACTTC
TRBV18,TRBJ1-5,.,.,CASSPPYRGNQPQHF,TGTGCCAGCTCACCACCGTACAGGGGCAATCAGCCCCAGCATTTT
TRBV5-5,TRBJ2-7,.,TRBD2,CASSGTPSGSQYF,TGTGCCAGCAGCGGCACCCCTAGCGGAAGTCAGTACTTC
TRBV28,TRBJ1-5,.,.,CASSLIPPGLPDSNQPQHF,TGTGCCAGCAGTTTAATCCCCCCAGGGCTTCCCGATAGCAATCAGCCCCAGCATTTT
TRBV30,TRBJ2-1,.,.,CAWTTGSNEQFF,TGTGCCTGGACCACAGGGAGCAATGAGCAGTTCTTC
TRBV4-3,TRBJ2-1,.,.,CASSQDGRSYNEQFF,TGCGCCAGCAGCCAAGATGGGAGGTCCTACAATGAGCAGTTCTTC
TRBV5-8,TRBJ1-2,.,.,CASSSGRAKLSYGYTF,TGTGCCAGCAGCTCCGGGCGGGCAAAACTTAGCTATGGCTACACCTTC
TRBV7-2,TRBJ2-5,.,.,CASSLARGAGETQYF,TGTGCCAGCAGCTTAGCCAGGGGCGCGGGAGAGACCCAGTACTTC
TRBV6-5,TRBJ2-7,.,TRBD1,CASSSRPGQGYEQYF,TGTGCCAGCAGTTCCCGACCGGGACAGGGCTACGAGCAGTACTTC
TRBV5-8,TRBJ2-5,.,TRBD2,CASSRTSGGEETQYF,TGTGCCAGCAGCAGGACTAGCGGGGGCGAAGAGACCCAGTACTTC
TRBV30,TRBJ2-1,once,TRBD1,CAWSTGGNEQFF,TGTGCCTGGAGTACAGGGGGCAATGAGCAGTTCTTC
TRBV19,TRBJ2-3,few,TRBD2,CASSREAGGQRYSTDTQYF,TGTGCCAGTAGTAGAGAGGCGGGAGGCCAGAGATATAGCACAGATACGCAGTATTTT
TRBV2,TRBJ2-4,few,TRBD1,CAKGRDSKNIQYF,TGTGCCAAGGGCCGGGACAGCAAAAACATTCAGTACTTC
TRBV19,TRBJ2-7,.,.,CASSIGLTYEQYF,TGTGCCAGTAGTATAGGACTTACCTACGAGCAGTACTTC
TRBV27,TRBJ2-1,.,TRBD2,CASQGLAGGYNEQFF,TGTGCCAGCCAGGGACTAGCGGGGGGATACAATGAGCAGTTCTTC
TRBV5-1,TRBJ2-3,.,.,CASSLGVRDTQYF,TGCGCCAGCAGCTTGGGAGTCCGAGATACGCAGTATTTT
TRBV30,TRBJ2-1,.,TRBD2,CAWKGGSSYNEQFF,TGTGCCTGGAAGGGCGGGAGCTCCTACAATGAGCAGTTCTTC
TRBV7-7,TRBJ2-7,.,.,CASSLGGTVGEQYF,TGTGCTAGCAGCTTAGGGGGGACAGTGGGCGAGCAGTACTTC
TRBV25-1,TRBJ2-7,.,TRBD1,CASSDPGGRYPGEQYF,TGTGCCAGCAGTGACCCAGGGGGAAGATATCCTGGAGAGCAGTACTTC
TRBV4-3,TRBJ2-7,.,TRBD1,CASSLFKSGTGNREQYF,TGCGCCAGCAGCCTCTTCAAGTCCGGGACAGGGAACAGAGAGCAGTACTTC
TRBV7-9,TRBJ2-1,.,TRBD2,CASSLKGRVAGTSYNEQFF,TGTGCCAGCAGCTTAAAGGGCCGGGTAGCGGGCACTTCCTACAATGAGCAGTTCTTC
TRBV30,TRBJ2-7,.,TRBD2,CAWSGGGTYEQYF,TGTGCCTGGAGTGGGGGGGGAACCTACGAGCAGTACTTC
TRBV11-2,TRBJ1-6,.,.,CASSFPADWSSYNSPLHF,TGTGCCAGCAGCTTCCCCGCGGACTGGAGCTCCTATAATTCACCCCTCCACTTT
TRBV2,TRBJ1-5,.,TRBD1,CASRTDRGSNQPQHF,TGTGCCAGCAGGACGGACAGGGGTAGCAATCAGCCCCAGCATTTT
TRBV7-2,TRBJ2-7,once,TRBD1,CASSRPGGQGRSTHEQYF,TGTGCCAGCAGCCGGCCCGGGGGACAGGGAAGAAGTACCCACGAGCAGTACTTC
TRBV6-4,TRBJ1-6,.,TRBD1,CASSNGQGGSPLHF,TGCGCCAGTTCTAACGGACAGGGTGGTTCACCCCTCCACTTT
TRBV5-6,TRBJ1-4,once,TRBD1,CASSHGQGAGEKLFF,TGTGCCAGCAGCCACGGACAGGGGGCAGGTGAAAAACTGTTTTTT
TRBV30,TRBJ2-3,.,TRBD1,CAWSPSFDRGRTDTQYF,TGTGCCTGGAGTCCGAGCTTCGACAGGGGACGCACAGATACGCAGTATTTT
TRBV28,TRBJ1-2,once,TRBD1,CASRQSQGQGVGYTF,TGTGCCAGCAGGCAATCCCAGGGACAGGGTGTTGGCTACACCTTC
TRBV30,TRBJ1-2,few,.,CAWVNTGWGSGYTF,TGTGCCTGGGTTAACACAGGCTGGGGTAGTGGCTACACCTTC
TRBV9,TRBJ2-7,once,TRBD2,CASSPRLAGGYEQYF,TGTGCCAGCAGCCCCCGACTAGCGGGGGGATACGAGCAGTACTTC
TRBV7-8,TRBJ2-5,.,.,CASSPTPRGSEVIQYF,TGTGCCAGCAGCCCGACGCCCCGGGGGTCTGAGGTCATCCAGTACTTC
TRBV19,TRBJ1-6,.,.,CASSIVGTGTASPLHF,TGTGCCAGTAGTATAGTGGGAACAGGGACGGCTTCACCCCTCCACTTT
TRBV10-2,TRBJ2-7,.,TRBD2,CASSDLPGLAGVNEQYF,TGCGCCAGCAGTGATCTTCCGGGACTAGCGGGAGTAAACGAGCAGTACTTC